The entry below describes one TCR beta chain. What it recognizes is unknown. This entry comes from a study of cytomegalovirus exposure and HLA in healthy donors. General study points: Most TCR sequences were seen very rarely across donors, but some public TCRs occurred in many.

Looked up from germline, CDR1 is GTSNPN and CDR2 is SVGIG (reference sequence). Trimming removed 0 bases at V and 7 bases at J, with 15 bases between. The CDR3 runs to 14 residues. Primers included in the PCR were 60 Vbeta and 13 Jbeta primers. Some clones are missing from TCRdb's copy, which holds only in-frame ones; the method was immunoSEQ multiplex PCR. The sample shows 95,000 to 150,000 clones, about 62% of them seen only once. V usage is TRBV30 and J usage is TRBJ1-2; TRBD1 might be the D (5 bases). This TCR came from a woman aged 40 to 55 in good health and CMV-seropositive. Sequencing input: PBMCs. The DNA of the CDR3 is TGTGCCTGGAGTGTAAATAGCCAGGGCGGTGGCTACACCTTC. It specifies CAWSVNSQGGGYTF. Combining the CDR3 with reference TRBV30 and TRBJ1-2 gives the whole variable domain SQTIHQWPATLVQPVGSPLSLECTVEGTSNPNLYWYRQAAGRGLQLLFYSVGIGQISSEVPQNLSASRPQDRQFILSSKKLLLSDSGFYLCAWSVNSQGGGYTFGSGTRLTVV.